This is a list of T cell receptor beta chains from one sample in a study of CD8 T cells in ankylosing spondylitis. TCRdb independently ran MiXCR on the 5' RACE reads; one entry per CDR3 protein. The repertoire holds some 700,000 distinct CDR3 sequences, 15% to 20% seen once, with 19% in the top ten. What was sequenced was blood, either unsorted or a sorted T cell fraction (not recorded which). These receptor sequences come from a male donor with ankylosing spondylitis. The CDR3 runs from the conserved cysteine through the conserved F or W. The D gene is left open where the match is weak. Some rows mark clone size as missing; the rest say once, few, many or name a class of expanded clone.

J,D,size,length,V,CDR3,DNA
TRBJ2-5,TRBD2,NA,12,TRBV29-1,CSVASGSETQYF,TGCAGCGTTGCCAGCGGGAGCGAGACCCAGTACTTC
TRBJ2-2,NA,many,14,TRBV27,CASSLRANTGELFF,TGTGCCAGCAGTTTACGCGCGAACACCGGGGAGCTGTTTTTT
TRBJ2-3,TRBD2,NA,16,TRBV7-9,CASNTPLAGGLDTQYF,TGTGCCAGCAACACCCCCCTAGCGGGGGGGCTAGATACGCAGTATTTT
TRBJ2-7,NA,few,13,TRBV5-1,CASSLTGRDEQYF,TGCGCCAGCAGCTTAACGGGACGGGACGAGCAGTACTTC
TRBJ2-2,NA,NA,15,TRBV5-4,CASSLDFHLTGELFF,TGTGCCAGCAGCTTGGATTTCCACCTCACCGGGGAGCTGTTTTTT
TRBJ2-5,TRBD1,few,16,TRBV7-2,CASSLRPTGLKETQYF,TGTGCCAGCAGCTTGAGGCCGACAGGGCTCAAAGAGACCCAGTACTTC
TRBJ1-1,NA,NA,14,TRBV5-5,CASSLQGGYTEAFF,TGTGCCAGCAGCTTGCAGGGCGGATACACTGAAGCTTTCTTT
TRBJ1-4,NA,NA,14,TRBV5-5,CASSPDAFNEKLFF,TGTGCCAGCAGCCCGGACGCTTTTAATGAAAAACTGTTTTTT
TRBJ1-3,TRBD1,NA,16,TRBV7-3,CASSLYGDRPGNTIYF,TGTGCCAGCAGCTTATATGGGGACAGGCCTGGAAACACCATATATTTT
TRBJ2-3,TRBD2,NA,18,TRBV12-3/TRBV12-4,CASSLAGLAGASTDTQYF,TGTGCCAGCAGTTTAGCTGGTCTAGCGGGGGCCTCCACAGATACGCAGTATTTT
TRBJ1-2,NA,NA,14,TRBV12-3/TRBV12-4,CASSPGQPRYGYTF,TGTGCCAGCAGTCCTGGACAGCCCCGCTATGGCTACACCTTC
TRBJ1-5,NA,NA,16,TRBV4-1,CASSQDLGGGNQPQHF,TGCGCCAGCAGCCAAGATCTAGGGGGGGGCAATCAGCCCCAGCATTTT
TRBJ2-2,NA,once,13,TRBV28,CASSLYNSGELFF,TGTGCCAGCAGTTTATACAATTCCGGGGAGCTGTTTTTT
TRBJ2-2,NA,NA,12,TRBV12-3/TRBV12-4,CASSRFTGELFF,TGTGCCAGCAGCAGGTTCACCGGGGAGCTGTTTTTT
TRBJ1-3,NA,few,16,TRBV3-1,CASSQERGLTGGTIYF,TGTGCCAGCAGCCAAGAGCGGGGTTTGACGGGAGGCACCATATATTTT
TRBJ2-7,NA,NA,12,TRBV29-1,CSVVGVLYEQYF,TGCAGCGTTGTCGGGGTACTCTACGAGCAGTACTTC
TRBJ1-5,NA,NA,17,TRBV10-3,CAISDPSGRVDNQPQHF,TGTGCCATCAGTGATCCCTCTGGCAGGGTGGACAATCAGCCCCAGCATTTT
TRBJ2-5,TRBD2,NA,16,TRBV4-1,CASSQVGRAGVETQYF,TGCGCCAGCAGCCAAGTTGGCAGGGCGGGAGTAGAGACCCAGTACTTC
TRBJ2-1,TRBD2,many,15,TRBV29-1,CSVSSELAGWNEQFF,TGCAGCGTTAGTTCGGAACTAGCGGGATGGAATGAGCAGTTCTTC
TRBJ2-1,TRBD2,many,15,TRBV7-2,CASSLRSGGNNEQFF,TGTGCCAGCAGCTTACGAAGCGGGGGGAACAATGAGCAGTTCTTC
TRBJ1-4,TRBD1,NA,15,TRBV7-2,CASSLTGTGGEKLFF,TGTGCCAGCAGCTTAACTGGGACAGGTGGTGAAAAACTGTTTTTT
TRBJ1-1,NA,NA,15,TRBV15,CATSRGVQENTEAFF,TGTGCCACCAGCAGAGGTGTACAGGAGAACACTGAAGCTTTCTTT
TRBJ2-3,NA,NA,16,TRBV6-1,CASSLSTGPPADTQYF,TGTGCCAGCAGTCTTTCCACCGGACCTCCCGCAGATACGCAGTATTTT
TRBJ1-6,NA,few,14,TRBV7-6,CASSQSAGNSPLHF,TGTGCCAGCAGCCAGTCGGCGGGGAATTCACCCCTCCACTTT
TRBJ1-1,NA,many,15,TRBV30,CAWRQAPLSNTEAFF,TGTGCCTGGAGACAGGCACCATTATCGAACACTGAAGCTTTCTTT
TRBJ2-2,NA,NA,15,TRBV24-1,CATSDWTRNTGELFF,TGTGCCACCAGTGACTGGACTCGAAACACCGGGGAGCTGTTTTTT
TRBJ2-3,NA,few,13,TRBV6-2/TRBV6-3,CASSYAEADTQYF,TGTGCCAGCAGTTATGCTGAGGCAGATACGCAGTATTTT
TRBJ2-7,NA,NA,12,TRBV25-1,CASLDGSYEQYF,TGTGCCAGCTTGGACGGATCCTACGAGCAGTACTTC
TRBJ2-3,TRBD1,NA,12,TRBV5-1,CASSMDRGEQYF,TGCGCCAGCAGCATGGACAGGGGAGAGCAGTATTTT
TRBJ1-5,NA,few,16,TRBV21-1,CASSPASREANQPQHF,TGTGCCAGCAGCCCCGCAAGCAGGGAAGCCAATCAGCCCCAGCATTTT
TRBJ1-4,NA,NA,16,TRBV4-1,CASSQLMGGTNEKLFF,TGCGCCAGCAGCCAACTCATGGGAGGGACTAATGAAAAACTGTTTTTT
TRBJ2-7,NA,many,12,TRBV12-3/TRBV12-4,CASSSLAYEQYF,TGTGCCAGCAGTTCCCTAGCCTACGAGCAGTACTTC
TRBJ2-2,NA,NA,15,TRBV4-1,CASSRLDLGPGELFF,TGCGCCAGCAGCCGACTAGACTTGGGCCCCGGGGAGCTGTTTTTT
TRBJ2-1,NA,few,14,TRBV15,CATSREREWDEQFF,TGTGCCACCAGCAGAGAAAGGGAATGGGATGAGCAGTTCTTC
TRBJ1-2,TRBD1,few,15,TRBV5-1,CASSAGGQGGYGYTF,TGCGCCAGCAGCGCCGGGGGACAGGGTGGCTATGGCTACACCTTC
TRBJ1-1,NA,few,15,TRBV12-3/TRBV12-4,CASSLRQKWDTEAFF,TGTGCCAGCAGTTTACGACAGAAGTGGGACACTGAAGCTTTCTTT
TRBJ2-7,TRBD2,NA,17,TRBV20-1,CSARTTSGGRGIYEQYF,TGCAGTGCTAGAACAACTAGCGGTGGGAGGGGTATTTACGAGCAGTACTTC
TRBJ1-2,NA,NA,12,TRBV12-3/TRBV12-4,CASSAWNNGYTF,TGTGCCAGCAGTGCGTGGAACAATGGCTACACCTTC
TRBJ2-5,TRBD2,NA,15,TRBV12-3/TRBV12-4,CASSWYQRDKETQYF,TGTGCCAGCAGTTGGTACCAGCGGGATAAAGAGACCCAGTACTTC
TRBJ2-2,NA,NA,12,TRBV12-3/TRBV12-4,CASSFSGEELFF,TGTGCCAGCAGTTTCTCCGGGGAGGAGCTGTTTTTT
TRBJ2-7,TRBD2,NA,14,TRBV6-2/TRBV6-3,CASRIAGGPTEQYF,TGTGCCAGCAGGATAGCGGGAGGGCCGACCGAGCAGTACTTC
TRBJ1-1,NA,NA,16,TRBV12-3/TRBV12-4,CASSFGAGEGNTEAFF,TGTGCCAGCAGTTTTGGGGCGGGGGAGGGGAACACTGAAGCTTTCTTT
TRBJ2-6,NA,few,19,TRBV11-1,CASSLVVEPARSGANVLTF,TGTGCCAGCAGCTTAGTCGTGGAGCCCGCAAGATCTGGGGCCAACGTCCTGACTTTC
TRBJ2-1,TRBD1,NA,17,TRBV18,CASSPVDRGSSYNEQFF,TGTGCCAGCTCACCAGTGGACAGGGGGAGCTCCTACAATGAGCAGTTCTTC
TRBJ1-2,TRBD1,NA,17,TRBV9,CASSVASGGGSNYGYTF,TGTGCCAGCAGCGTAGCTAGTGGAGGGGGCTCCAACTATGGCTACACCTTC
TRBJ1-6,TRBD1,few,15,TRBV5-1,CASSPSGTANSPLHF,TGCGCCAGCAGCCCATCCGGGACAGCCAATTCACCCCTCCACTTT
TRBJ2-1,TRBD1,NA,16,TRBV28,CASTTGDRRFYNEQFF,TGTGCCAGCACCACGGGGGACAGGCGATTCTACAATGAGCAGTTCTTC
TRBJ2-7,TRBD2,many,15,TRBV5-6,CASSPWTSGRYEQYF,TGTGCCAGCAGCCCCTGGACTAGCGGGAGGTACGAGCAGTACTTC
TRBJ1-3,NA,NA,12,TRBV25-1,CASRQVGNTIYF,TGTGCCAGCAGACAAGTGGGAAACACCATATATTTT
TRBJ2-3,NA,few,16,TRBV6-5,CASSYSVSASTDTQYF,TGTGCCAGCAGTTACTCTGTGAGTGCTAGCACAGATACGCAGTATTTT
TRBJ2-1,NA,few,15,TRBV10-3,CAISDTVSSYNEQFF,TGTGCCATCAGTGATACGGTGAGCTCCTACAATGAGCAGTTCTTC
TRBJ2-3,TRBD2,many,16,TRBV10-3,CAISPGTSGRSDTQYF,TGTGCCATCAGTCCCGGGACTAGCGGGAGGTCAGATACGCAGTATTTT
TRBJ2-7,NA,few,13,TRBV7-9,CASSLGELYEQYF,TGTGCCAGCAGCTTAGGGGAGCTCTACGAGCAGTACTTC
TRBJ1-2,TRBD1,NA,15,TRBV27,CASGTGGVNLDGYTF,TGTGCCAGCGGGACAGGGGGCGTCAATCTCGATGGCTACACCTTC
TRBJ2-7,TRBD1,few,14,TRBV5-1,CASMSTTGGYEQYF,TGCGCCAGCATGAGTACGACAGGGGGCTACGAGCAGTACTTC